This TCR beta chain was recovered during a study of CD8+ T cells in alopecia areata. About the study: The drug, oral tofacitinib, was given to treated patients at 5 to 10 mg twice daily. After 6 to 18 months of tofacitinib, follow-up continued 6 months off drug.

Alopecia areata patients gave lesional scalp punch biopsies and peripheral blood samples. The sample holds one count of this clone. No antigen is known for it. Germline loops: CDR1 SQVTM, CDR2 ANQGSEA. Trimming cost V 0 bases and J 0 bases, with 6 bases left between them. The length of the CDR3 is 13 residues. Study observations and caveats: Lesional scalp displayed greater clonality than normal scalp, most notably in alopecia totalis/universalis.

TCR sequencing used cDNA made by reverse transcription of extracted RNA. TCRdb keeps only in-frame clones here, not all; method: immunoSEQ multiplex PCR. The sample gives about 69,000 clones, approximately 60% of which show up once; over 15% is in the top ten. This sample comprised CD8+ T cells sorted from blood, obtained at week 0. The sequence came from a human donor with alopecia areata. The chain couples TRBV29-1 to TRBJ2-7; no clear D gene. The CDR3, as DNA: TGCAGCGTTGAAGACGGGTACTCCTACGAGCAGTACTTC. This sequence encodes CSVEDGYSYEQYF.